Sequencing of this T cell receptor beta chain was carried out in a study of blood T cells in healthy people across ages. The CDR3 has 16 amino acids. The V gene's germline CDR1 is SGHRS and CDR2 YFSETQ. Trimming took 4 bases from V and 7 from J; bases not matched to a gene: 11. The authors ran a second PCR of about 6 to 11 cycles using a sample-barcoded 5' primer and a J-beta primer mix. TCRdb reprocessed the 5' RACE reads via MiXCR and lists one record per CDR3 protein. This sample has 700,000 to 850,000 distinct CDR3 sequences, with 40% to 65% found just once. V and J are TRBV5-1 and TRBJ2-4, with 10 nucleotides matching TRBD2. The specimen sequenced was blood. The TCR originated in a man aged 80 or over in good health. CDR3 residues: CASSGESGRAWNIQYF. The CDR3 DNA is TGCGCCAGCAGCGGAGAGAGCGGGAGGGCCTGGAACATTCAGTACTTC.